The subject of this entry is one T cell receptor (beta chain). The antigen remains unidentified. This specimen belongs to a study of cytomegalovirus exposure and HLA in healthy donors. Study findings and constraints: Later findings reportedly placed an Asian-associated ancestry cluster below the roughly 670-donor mean for N-insertions.

In the PCR, 60 Vbeta and 13 Jbeta primers were used. Produced via immunoSEQ multiplex PCR; TCRdb's table is partial and in-frame only. The sample comprises about 93,000 clones, about 79% of which are singletons, and approximately 3.9% rests with the top ten. CDR1 is KGHSH, CDR2 LQKENI, per germline. CDR3 length: 16 residues. J gave up 1 base and V 3 bases, and 7 bases lay outside the gene matches. Source material: PBMCs. This TCR was sampled from a man between 45 and 60 years old in good health and CMV-seronegative. J is TRBJ2-3 and V is TRBV18, with 7 bases identical to TRBD2. The CDR3 region is CASSPPSGTGTDTQYF. For the CDR3, the DNA is TGTGCCAGCTCACCGCCCAGCGGGACGGGCACAGATACGCAGTATTTT.